The clone carrying this TCR beta chain was detected only a few times. The data stem from a study of CD8 T cells in Susac syndrome. Per germline, CDR1 SGHTA and CDR2 FQGNSA. The CDR3 covers 14 residues. Trimming stripped 5 bases from V and 4 bases from J, with 11 bases between. cDNA came from around 0.5 to 1 ug RNA primed by random hexamers. TCRdb re-derived calls from the immunoSEQ multiplex PCR reads in MiXCR, one entry per CDR3 protein. This sample has roughly 120,000 distinct CDR3 sequences, with 90% to 95% found just once. The sequence was collected from a human donor with multiple sclerosis. The sequencing input was CD4+ T cells from PBMCs. This chain links TRBV7-2 with TRBJ2-2; D is unclear. CDR3 sequence: CASSLFGGTGELFF. The CDR3, as DNA: TGTGCCAGCAGCCTCTTTGGTGGCACCGGGGAGCTGTTTTTT.